Described below is a single T cell receptor (beta chain) sequence and its context. The CDR3 covers 15 residues. The ends lost 5 bases at V and 2 bases at J; junction bases unmatched: 6. Germline V gives CDR1 SGHTA, CDR2 FQGTGA. The protocol was immunoSEQ multiplex PCR, while the TCRdb copy is restricted to in-frame clones and leaves out a portion. Counted here are fewer than 200,000 clones, 70% to 85% occurring once; the ten biggest clones make up under 20%. These data originate in a study of blood T cell repertoires in COVID-19. Sequenced input: PBMCs or T cells enriched from blood (not recorded which). The receptor was derived from a woman between 65 and 79 years old in a cohort exposed to, infected with or recovered from COVID-19 (not recorded which). V is TRBV7-3 and J is TRBJ2-1, with 7 bases lining up with TRBD2. In DNA, the CDR3 is TGTGCCAGCAGCCCGACTGGACTAGCCTACAATGAGCAGTTCTTC. This encodes CASSPTGLAYNEQFF. Together with reference TRBV7-3 and TRBJ2-1, the CDR3 gives the full variable domain: GAGVSQTPSNKVTEKGKYVELRCDPISGHTALYWYRQSLGQGPEFLIYFQGTGAADDSGLPNDRFFAVRPEGSVSTLKIQRTERGDSAVYLCASSPTGLAYNEQFFGPGTRLTVL.